The 31 T cell receptor beta chains listed next were all sequenced from one sample in a study of T cell responses to AZD1222 COVID-19 vaccine. Profiling relied on immunoSEQ multiplex PCR, and the TCRdb table lists in-frame clones only, not all of them. In the table there are 70,000 to 75,000 clones, about 90% of which are singletons. The sequenced sample was peripheral blood, obtained 28 days after the second AZD1222 dose. These receptors all come from an adult who received the AZD1222 COVID-19 vaccine.

The genes are TRBV14 and TRBJ1-6; D is undetermined. The CDR3 has 12 residues. V lost 5 bases and J 10 bases, leaving 9 bases between the germline ends. Germline V gives CDR1 SGHDN, CDR2 FVKESK. This CDR3 is CASSVVGSPLHF. As DNA, the CDR3 is TGTGCCAGCAGCGTGGTGGGATCACCCCTCCACTTT.

This chain connects TRBV30 to TRBJ1-2, with 8 bases aligning to TRBD1. The CDR3 is 14 amino acids. Per the germline V gene, CDR1 is GTSNPN and CDR2 is SVGIG (reference sequence). The junction had 8 bases not matched to a gene; V was cut back by 0 bases and J by 8 bases. Written as DNA, the CDR3 is TGTGCCTGGAGTGTTGGGCAGGGGGCGCGGGGCTACACCTTC. This sequence encodes CAWSVGQGARGYTF.

The chain recombines TRBV7-9 with TRBJ2-1; 7 nucleotides align to TRBD1. The junction had 2 bases not matched to a gene; V was cut back by 5 bases and J by 7 bases. The CDR3 loop spans 12 amino acids. Germline V lookup: CDR1 SEHNR, CDR2 FQNEAQ (reference sequence). CDR3 bases: TGTGCCAGCAGCCCGACAGGGAATGAGCAGTTCTTC. Protein product: CASSPTGNEQFF. The variable domain in full, completed from reference TRBV7-9 and TRBJ2-1, reads DTGVSQNPRHKITKRGQNVTFRCDPISEHNRLYWYRQTLGQGPEFLTYFQNEAQLEKSRLLSDRFSAERPKGSFSTLEIQRTEQGDSAMYLCASSPTGNEQFFGPGTRLTVL.

V and J are TRBV5-1 and TRBJ1-2; 9 positions agree with TRBD1. The V gene end was trimmed by 3 bases and the J gene end by 3 bases; junction bases not matched to a gene: 21. The CDR3 totals 20 residues. Germline V gene lookup returns CDR1 SGHRS and CDR2 YFSETQ. In DNA form, the CDR3 reads TGCGCCAGCAGCTCGCTCACCTCCCCGGGACAGGGACCCTCCGACTATGGCTACACCTTC. Translated: CASSSLTSPGQGPSDYGYTF.

This chain links TRBV5-6 with TRBJ1-2; D is undetermined. The CDR3 length is 11 residues. Germline V CDR1 and CDR2: SGHDT, YYEEEE. V was cut by 4 bases and J by 3 bases, with 4 bases left in between. CDR3 residues: CASSRDYGYTF. The CDR3 nucleotides are TGTGCCAGCAGCCGGGACTATGGCTACACCTTC.

The chain joins TRBV11-2 to TRBJ1-1; no reliable D call. Germline V lookup: CDR1 SGHAT, CDR2 FQNNGV. With 1 base removed from V and 8 bases from J, the gap between germline ends came to 11 bases. The CDR3 covers 13 residues. CDR3 amino acids: CASSLGRLFEAFF. DNA for the CDR3: TGTGCCAGCAGCTTAGGAAGGCTTTTCGAAGCTTTCTTT.

A few counts support this clone. The gene calls are TRBV19 and TRBJ1-1; D may be TRBD1 (6 bases). V was trimmed by 8 bases and J by 1 base, leaving 11 bases between them. CDR1 is LNHDA and CDR2 is SQIVND in the germline V gene (reference sequence). This CDR3 comprises 13 residues. The CDR3 loop is CASHGTPNTEAFF. As DNA, the CDR3 is TGTGCCAGTCACGGGACACCGAACACTGAAGCTTTCTTT.

This chain joins TRBV19 and TRBJ1-6; TRBD1 agrees at 9 bases. Trimming cost V 7 bases and J 5 bases; bases outside gene matches: 6. This CDR3 is 15 amino acids long. Germline V gene sequence: CDR1 LNHDA, CDR2 SQIVND (reference sequence). CDR3: CASTPRDRDNSPLHF. The CDR3 DNA follows: TGTGCCAGTACCCCACGGGACAGGGATAATTCACCCCTCCACTTT.

The V gene is TRBV7-2, the J gene TRBJ1-3; a possible D gene is TRBD1 (5 bases). The CDR3 has 15 amino acids. Trimming took off 5 bases at V and 2 bases at J, with 13 bases between the two ends. Germline V CDR1 and CDR2: SGHTA, FQGNSA. The CDR3 loop is CASSEQVTPGNTIYF. The CDR3 DNA follows: TGTGCCAGCAGCGAACAGGTTACCCCTGGAAACACCATATATTTT.

The J gene is TRBJ2-3, the V gene TRBV29-1; no clear D. V lost 4 bases and J 3 bases, leaving 11 bases between the germline ends. Germline V gives CDR1 SQVTM, CDR2 ANQGSEA. The CDR3 is 13 amino acids. CDR3 nucleotide sequence: TGCAGCGTTGGGACGGGTTATACAGATACGCAGTATTTT. Its translation: CSVGTGYTDTQYF.

This chain connects TRBV7-2 to TRBJ2-4; 10 nucleotides match TRBD2. Germline CDR1 reads SGHTA; CDR2 reads FQGNSA. The CDR3 totals 17 residues. The trim removed 1 base at V and 3 bases at J, leaving 6 bases unmatched. CDR3 amino acids: CASSLGGASGSKNIQYF. The CDR3 DNA reads as TGTGCCAGCAGCTTAGGGGGGGCTAGCGGGAGCAAAAACATTCAGTACTTC.

This chain uses TRBV3-1 (or the pseudogene TRBV3-2) with TRBJ2-1; TRBD1 agrees at 8 bases. This CDR3 comprises 16 residues. Germline V gene data show CDR1 as LGHDT and CDR2 as YNNKEL (reference sequence). J lost 3 bases, V lost 1 base, and 5 bases had no gene match. CDR3 protein: CASSQGRQGFYNEQFF. The CDR3 DNA is TGTGCCAGCAGCCAAGGTCGACAGGGGTTCTACAATGAGCAGTTCTTC.

This chain connects TRBV29-1 to TRBJ1-3; the D is unclear. The V and J ends lost 3 bases and 1 base respectively, with 1 base between them. Germline V gene sequence: CDR1 SQVTM, CDR2 ANQGSEA. The CDR3 runs 11 residues. The CDR3, as DNA: TGCAGCGTTGATTCTGGAAACACCATATATTTT. Its translation: CSVDSGNTIYF.

The chain links TRBV7-9 to TRBJ2-3; D is unresolved. The V end was cut by 6 bases, the J end by 0 bases, with 16 bases between. This CDR3 contains 16 residues. The germline CDR1 and CDR2 sequences are SEHNR and FQNEAQ (reference sequence). CDR3 in DNA: TGTGCCAGCAGTCTATTCAGGAGCTCTAGCACAGATACGCAGTATTTT. Encoded protein: CASSLFRSSSTDTQYF. The full variable domain, completed using reference TRBV7-9 and TRBJ2-3, is DTGVSQNPRHKITKRGQNVTFRCDPISEHNRLYWYRQTLGQGPEFLTYFQNEAQLEKSRLLSDRFSAERPKGSFSTLEIQRTEQGDSAMYLCASSLFRSSSTDTQYFGPGTRLTVL.

The V and J genes are TRBV27 and TRBJ2-5; D uncertain. CDR1 is MNHEY, CDR2 SMNVEV, per germline (reference sequence). The CDR3 covers 17 residues. V shed 4 bases and J shed 7 bases, with 25 bases lying between them. CDR3 DNA sequence: TGTGCCAGCAGTTCGTCTCGAGCAGCGTCTCAAGACGGGACCCAGTACTTC. Protein product: CASSSSRAASQDGTQYF.

The chain carries TRBV7-2 and TRBJ1-1; D unresolved. The germline CDR1 and CDR2 sequences are SGHTA and FQGNSA. The CDR3 loop spans 13 amino acids. V lost 4 bases to trimming and J lost 9 bases, with 15 bases between them. The CDR3 is CASSSFDTRKAFF. The DNA of the CDR3 is TGTGCCAGCAGCTCCTTCGACACCAGGAAAGCTTTCTTT.

V gene TRBV12-3 or TRBV12-4 combines with J gene TRBJ2-7; TRBD1 or TRBD2 may be the D gene (5 bases each). The CDR3 runs to 13 residues. V was pared by 5 bases and J by 6 bases, with 14 bases between. This CDR3 reads CASSPSWGTEQYF. Here the CDR3 DNA reads TGTGCCAGCAGTCCATCATGGGGGACCGAGCAGTACTTC.

This rearrangement joins TRBV25-1 to TRBJ2-2; 10 positions agree with TRBD2. There are 16 residues in the CDR3. The junction had 2 bases not matched to a gene; V was cut back by 2 bases and J by 2 bases. Looked up from germline, CDR1 is MGHDK and CDR2 is SYGVNS. This CDR3 reads CASSEGLAVNTGELFF. CDR3 in DNA: TGTGCCAGCAGTGAAGGACTAGCGGTAAACACCGGGGAGCTGTTTTTT.

V usage is TRBV7-3 and J usage is TRBJ1-3, with D unresolved. The V end was cut by 1 base, the J end by 0 bases, with 1 base between. Germline V gene sequence: CDR1 SGHTA, CDR2 FQGTGA. The CDR3 extends over 13 amino acids. CDR3 DNA sequence: TGTGCCAGCAGCTTAAACTCTGGAAACACCATATATTTT. Its protein product is CASSLNSGNTIYF.

The chain employs TRBV6-5 and TRBJ2-5; 7 nucleotides match TRBD2. The CDR3 runs 15 residues. From germline, CDR1 is MNHEY and CDR2 SVGAGI. Losses at the gene ends were 10 bases for V and 4 bases for J; bases not matched to a gene: 15. The CDR3 region is CATYSGLAAPETQYF. The CDR3 DNA is TGTGCCACCTACTCGGGGCTAGCGGCCCCAGAGACCCAGTACTTC.

The chain joins TRBV19 to TRBJ1-1, with TRBD1 matching 7 bases. V dropped 4 bases and J dropped 5; count of bases not matched to a gene: 7. Germline V gene sequence: CDR1 LNHDA, CDR2 SQIVND (reference sequence). This CDR3 spans 14 amino acids. The CDR3 here is CASSKGAGRTEAFF. CDR3 nucleotide sequence: TGTGCCAGTAGTAAGGGGGCGGGAAGGACTGAAGCTTTCTTT.

This clone came up a few times. The chain couples TRBV7-9 to TRBJ2-7; D not resolved. Germline CDR1 is SEHNR and CDR2 is FQNEAQ (reference sequence). The CDR3 runs to 13 residues. Trimming took 4 bases from V and 5 from J, leaving 12 bases between them. CDR3 loop: CASSSKTADEQYF. CDR3 nucleotides: TGTGCCAGCAGCTCCAAGACCGCGGACGAGCAGTACTTC.

The rearrangement joins TRBV5-6 to TRBJ1-1; D may be TRBD1 (5 bases). The CDR3 has 14 amino acids. CDR1 SGHDT and CDR2 YYEEEE come from the germline V gene. Trimming shortened V by 0 bases and J by 3 bases, and 9 bases separated the two germline ends. As DNA, the CDR3 is TGTGCCAGCAGCTTGGCCGGGGGGGACACTGAAGCTTTCTTT. Its protein product is CASSLAGGDTEAFF.

CDR3 protein: CASSQVSGTSEETQYF. In nucleotides, the CDR3 is TGTGCCAGCAGCCAAGTTTCCGGGACTTCCGAAGAGACCCAGTACTTC. The rearrangement links TRBV3-1 (or the pseudogene TRBV3-2) to TRBJ2-5; a possible D gene is TRBD2 (6 bases). The V gene lost 1 base and the J gene lost 3 bases, with 15 bases spanning the gap. The CDR3 is 16 amino acids. Germline V lookup: CDR1 LGHDT, CDR2 YNNKEL (reference sequence).

V usage is TRBV6-6 and J usage is TRBJ1-2; D is uncertain. Germline CDR1 and CDR2: MNHNY and SVGAGI (reference sequence). Trimming took off 2 bases at V and 4 bases at J, with 5 bases between the two ends. The CDR3 runs 12 residues. The CDR3 reads CASSYMGYGYTF. The CDR3 DNA reads as TGTGCCAGCAGTTACATGGGCTATGGCTACACCTTC.

The J gene is TRBJ2-1, the V gene TRBV27; possible D gene TRBD1, 6 bases. V was cut by 5 bases and J by 2 bases, with 10 bases left in between. Looked up from germline, CDR1 is MNHEY and CDR2 is SMNVEV (reference sequence). The CDR3 is made up of 14 amino acids. The CDR3 DNA reads TGTGCCAGCAGTCCAAGGACAGCCTACAATGAGCAGTTCTTC. Amino acids: CASSPRTAYNEQFF.

The chain has TRBV29-1 and TRBJ1-6, with 7 bases matching TRBD1. After removal of 6 bases from V and 1 base from J, the junction contained 6 bases not matched to a gene. The CDR3 covers 15 residues. Germline assignment: CDR1 SQVTM and CDR2 ANQGSEA. CDR3 in DNA: TGCAGCGTCAGGACAGGAGGTTCCTATAATTCACCCCTCCACTTT. This codes for CSVRTGGSYNSPLHF. Using reference TRBV29-1 and TRBJ1-6 for the parts outside the CDR3, the full variable domain is SAVISQKPSRDICQRGTSLTIQCQVDSQVTMMFWYRQQPGQSLTLIATANQGSEATYESGFVIDKFPISRPNLTFSTLTVSNMSPEDSSIYLCSVRTGGSYNSPLHFGNGTRLTVT.

J is TRBJ1-5 and V is TRBV12-3 or TRBV12-4, with D unclear. This CDR3 spans 12 amino acids. The V gene lost 4 bases and the J gene lost 5 bases, with 6 bases spanning the gap. CDR3 sequence (DNA): TGTGCCAGCAGTTGGACGGATCAGCCCCAGCATTTT. This sequence encodes CASSWTDQPQHF.

This chain links TRBV30 with TRBJ2-1, with 9 positions matching TRBD2. This CDR3 is built from 15 residues. Germline V gene lookup returns CDR1 GTSNPN and CDR2 SVGIG (reference sequence). The trim removed 0 bases at V and 7 bases at J, leaving 7 bases unmatched. The CDR3: CAWSVWASGINEQFF. The CDR3 DNA reads as TGTGCCTGGAGTGTGTGGGCTAGCGGGATAAATGAGCAGTTCTTC.

In this sample, this clone turned up once. The chain links TRBV6-1 to TRBJ1-1; D is undetermined. Germline-derived CDR1 and CDR2 are MNHNS and SASEGT. V dropped 3 bases and J dropped 7 bases, with 9 bases sitting between them. CDR3 size: 12 residues. In nucleotides, the CDR3 is TGTGCCAGCAGTGATGAGAGGGATGAAGCTTTCTTT. Amino acid sequence: CASSDERDEAFF.

The chain links TRBV24-1 to TRBJ2-2; D is possibly TRBD1 (6 bases). Trimming shortened V by 12 bases and J by 2 bases, and 12 bases separated the two germline ends. The CDR3 is made up of 13 amino acids. CDR1 is KGHDR, CDR2 SFDVKD, per germline. The CDR3 sequence is CAAGAPNTGELFF. As DNA, the CDR3 is TGTGCCGCAGGGGCTCCCAACACCGGGGAGCTGTTTTTT.